This T cell receptor beta chain emerged from a study of control samples from healthy donors and cancer patients. Libraries were prepared by immunoSEQ multiplex PCR; TCRdb keeps only in-frame clonotypes and omits some of them. The sample carries tens of thousands of clones, over 80% recorded once. Germline V gene sequence: CDR1 KGHSH, CDR2 LQKENI. The CDR3 loop spans 16 amino acids. V was pared by 4 bases and J by 4 bases, with 6 bases of the junction left unmatched. This receptor was taken from a man aged 25-40 years in good health. Sequenced sample: blood. This chain links TRBV18 with TRBJ2-3, with 12 bases that match TRBD2. CDR3 residues: CASSRLTSGGADTQYF. CDR3 bases: TGTGCCAGCTCACGATTGACTAGCGGGGGTGCAGATACGCAGTATTTT.